This T cell receptor (beta chain) was found in a study of T-cell memory formation after mild COVID-19. Overall study context: The two donors had largely donor-specific TCR clusters.

It was 5'RACE with constant-segment primers that produced the TCR alpha and TCR beta cDNA libraries, which carried sample barcodes and UMIs. TCRdb called the 5' RACE reads again in MiXCR, with one record for every CDR3 protein. Here the sample spans 350,000 to 500,000 distinct CDR3 sequences, over 15% being singletons. This clonotype was seen more than once but under ten times. Its specificity is unknown. Findings and caveats of the study: CD4+ contracting clones lay mainly in CM and EM, CD8+ ones in EMRA.

The CDR3 spans 16 residues. Germline-derived CDR1 and CDR2 are SNHLY and FYNNEI. Trimming shortened V by 5 bases and J by 2 bases, and 19 bases separated the two germline ends. The chain joins TRBV2 to TRBJ2-7, with D possibly matching TRBD1 (6 bases). This sequence originates from a man aged 18 to 30 who had mild COVID-19 (a few samples of this study predate the infection). Cell type and time point are not known. Sequenced sample: PBMCs or a T cell subset sorted from them (not recorded which). CDR3 residues: CASSSPPGQMPYEQYV. DNA for the CDR3: TGTGCCAGCAGTTCCCCTCCGGGACAAATGCCCTACGAGCAGTACGTC.